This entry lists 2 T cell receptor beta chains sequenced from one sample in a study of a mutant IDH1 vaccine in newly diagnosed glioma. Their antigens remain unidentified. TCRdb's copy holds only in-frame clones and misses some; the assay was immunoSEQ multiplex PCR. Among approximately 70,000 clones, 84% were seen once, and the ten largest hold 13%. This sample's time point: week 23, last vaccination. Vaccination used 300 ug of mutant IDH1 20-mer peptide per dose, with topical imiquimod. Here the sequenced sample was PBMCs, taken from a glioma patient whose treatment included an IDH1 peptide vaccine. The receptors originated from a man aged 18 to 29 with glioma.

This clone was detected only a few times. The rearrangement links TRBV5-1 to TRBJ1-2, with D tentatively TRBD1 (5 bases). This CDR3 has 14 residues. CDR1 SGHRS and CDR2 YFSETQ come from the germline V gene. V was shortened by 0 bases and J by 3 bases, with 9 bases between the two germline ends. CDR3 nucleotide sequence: TGCGCCAGCAGCTTGGATGGGGGGGACTATGGCTACACCTTC. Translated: CASSLDGGDYGYTF.

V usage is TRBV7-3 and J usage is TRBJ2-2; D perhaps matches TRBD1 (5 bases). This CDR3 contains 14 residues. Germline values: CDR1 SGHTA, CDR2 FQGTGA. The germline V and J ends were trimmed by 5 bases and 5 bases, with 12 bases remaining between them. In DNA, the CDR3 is TGTGCCAGCAGCGATACAGGCCTGACCGGGGAGCTGTTTTTT. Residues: CASSDTGLTGELFF.